This TCR beta chain was sequenced in a study of response to subunit inactivated influenza vaccine. Germline values: CDR1 DFQATT, CDR2 SNEGSKA (reference sequence). Trimming left V 0 bases short and J 2 bases short, with 19 bases between. The CDR3 runs to 17 residues. In TCRdb, the RT-PCR reads were re-called with MiXCR into one record per CDR3 protein. The sample carries a few hundred thousand distinct CDR3 sequences, roughly 20% recorded once. This clonotype was found many times. V gene TRBV20-1 combines with J gene TRBJ1-2, with D perhaps TRBD1 (5 bases). The sequenced sample was PBMCs from blood, obtained about 19 months after vaccination. The sequence derives from a man aged 50 to 75 who received an inactivated influenza vaccine. The CDR3 protein is CSARDMVRQGPNYGYTF. In DNA, the CDR3 is TGCAGTGCTAGAGACATGGTACGGCAGGGACCCAACTATGGCTACACCTTC.